The 18 T cell receptor beta chains below were found in one sample sequenced in a study of stem cell transplantation in POMP-related autoinflammatory disease. Clones were read by immunoSEQ multiplex PCR, and TCRdb kept only the in-frame ones, dropping some. Counted here are roughly 8,900 clones, about 88% occurring once; the ten biggest clones make up about an eighth. The specimen comprised CD8+ T cells from PBMCs, sampled after stem cell transplantation. Receptors originate from a human patient with POMP-related autoinflammation and immune dysregulation (PRAID). Some T cells may have originated in the graft donor.

The chain has TRBV25-1 and TRBJ1-1; unclear D gene. CDR3 length equals 13 residues. V lost 2 bases to trimming and J lost 11 bases, with 15 bases between them. Germline V gives CDR1 MGHDK, CDR2 SYGVNS. The CDR3: CASSEEPGNYAFF. The CDR3 DNA reads TGTGCCAGCAGTGAAGAACCGGGTAATTACGCTTTCTTT.

The chain recombines TRBV27 with TRBJ2-1; tentatively, D is TRBD1 (6 bases). V shed 6 bases and J shed 12 bases, with 18 bases lying between them. Per germline, CDR1 MNHEY and CDR2 SMNVEV (reference sequence). This CDR3 spans 13 amino acids. This chain's CDR3 is CASSIGGYQGQFF. The CDR3 DNA reads as TGTGCCAGCAGCATTGGGGGCTATCAGGGGCAGTTCTTC.

The chain carries TRBV27 and TRBJ2-3; D ambiguous. CDR1 MNHEY and CDR2 SMNVEV come from the germline V gene (reference sequence). The germline V and J ends were trimmed by 1 base and 6 bases, with 11 bases remaining between them. The CDR3 has 14 residues. As DNA, the CDR3 is TGTGCCAGCAGTTTATTTGCCCCCGGGGATACGCAGTATTTT. Translating gives CASSLFAPGDTQYF.

In its sample, this clone was seen once. The chain recombines TRBV28 with TRBJ2-1, with a possible D match to TRBD2 (6 bases). The germline V and J ends were trimmed by 5 bases and 3 bases, with 17 bases remaining between them. Germline lookup yields CDR1 MDHEN and CDR2 SYDVKM. This CDR3 comprises 16 residues. CDR3 nucleotide sequence: TGTGCCAGCAGTCCGGGACTCCGTAAGGGCTACAATGAGCAGTTCTTC. Translated: CASSPGLRKGYNEQFF.

This clone is a singleton in its sample. This chain uses TRBV9 with TRBJ2-1; possibly TRBD2 for D (5 bases). The germline CDR1 and CDR2 sequences are SGDLS and YYNGEE. This CDR3 has 13 amino acids. Trimming pared 0 bases from V and 8 bases from J, leaving 9 bases between. Written as DNA, the CDR3 is TGTGCCAGCAGCGTAGTGGCGGGTTATGAGCAGTTCTTC. Translated: CASSVVAGYEQFF. Full variable domain (outside the CDR3, taken from reference TRBV9 and TRBJ2-1): DSGVTQTPKHLITATGQRVTLRCSPRSGDLSVYWYQQSLDQGLQFLIQYYNGEERAKGNILERFSAQQFPDLHSELNLSSLELGDSALYFCASSVVAGYEQFFGPGTRLTVL.

This clone has just a few counts. This chain connects TRBV5-6 to TRBJ2-2; no reliable D call. The CDR3 spans 13 residues. With 5 bases removed from V and 6 bases from J, the gap between germline ends came to 11 bases. Germline V CDR1 and CDR2: SGHDT, YYEEEE. CDR3 residues: CASSPVTSGELFF. CDR3 sequence (DNA): TGTGCCAGCAGTCCCGTGACGTCCGGGGAGCTGTTTTTT.

This sequence joins TRBV7-9 and TRBJ1-1, with 7 bases identical to TRBD1. CDR1 and CDR2 (germline): SEHNR, FQNEAQ (reference sequence). The CDR3 spans 14 residues. V lost 5 bases, J lost 5 bases, and 8 bases stayed unmatched. CDR3 in DNA: TGTGCCAGCAGCGGAAGCAGGGGGACGACTGAAGCTTTCTTT. This sequence encodes CASSGSRGTTEAFF.

V usage is TRBV28 and J usage is TRBJ1-1; 10 positions match TRBD1. CDR1 is MDHEN, CDR2 SYDVKM, per germline. V lost 7 bases, J lost 3 bases, and 8 bases stayed unmatched. This CDR3 has 15 amino acids. The CDR3 DNA reads as TGTGCCAGCAACCCGACCGGGACAGGGGACACTGAAGCTTTCTTT. Its translation is CASNPTGTGDTEAFF.

This rearrangement joins TRBV7-9 to TRBJ2-5, with TRBD2 matching over 14 bases. The V gene end was trimmed by 2 bases and the J gene end by 2 bases; junction bases not matched to a gene: 7. CDR1 SEHNR and CDR2 FQNEAQ come from the germline V gene (reference sequence). This CDR3 has 18 residues. This CDR3 reads CASSLWGLAGAGQETQYF. Written as DNA, the CDR3 is TGTGCCAGCAGCTTATGGGGACTAGCGGGGGCCGGACAAGAGACCCAGTACTTC.

The rearrangement links TRBV18 to TRBJ1-2, with TRBD1 identical over 9 bases. In germline, CDR1 is KGHSH, CDR2 LQKENI. This CDR3 is 15 amino acids long. The J segment lost 4 bases and the V segment lost 2 bases, leaving 5 bases of the junction unmatched. The chain's CDR3 is CASSPDRGWIYGYTF. As DNA, the CDR3 is TGTGCCAGCTCACCAGACAGGGGGTGGATCTATGGCTACACCTTC.

The V and J genes are TRBV27 and TRBJ2-7; 10 bases are shared with TRBD1. The CDR3 is 15 amino acids. The germline V gene encodes CDR1 MNHEY and CDR2 SMNVEV (reference sequence). The V and J ends lost 6 bases and 3 bases, in that order; junction bases with no gene match: 8. The CDR3 protein is CASSYRTGGFYEQYF. The CDR3 nucleotides are TGTGCCAGCAGCTACAGGACAGGGGGTTTCTACGAGCAGTACTTC.

The chain links TRBV3-1 (or the pseudogene TRBV3-2) to TRBJ1-6; D is uncertain. Trimming shortened V by 0 bases and J by 7 bases, and 10 bases separated the two germline ends. There are 15 residues in the CDR3. Germline assignment: CDR1 LGHDT and CDR2 YNNKEL (reference sequence). The CDR3 DNA is TGTGCCAGCAGCCAAGATAGTGCTCGAAATTCACCCCTCCACTTT. Encoded protein: CASSQDSARNSPLHF.

CDR3 sequence (DNA): TGTGCCAGCAGGGACAATAATGAAAAACTGTTTTTT. Translated, it gives CASRDNNEKLFF. The chain recombines TRBV28 with TRBJ1-4, with D tentatively TRBD1 (5 bases). Germline V gene lookup returns CDR1 MDHEN and CDR2 SYDVKM. This CDR3 region has 12 residues. V lost 6 bases, J lost 4 bases, and 6 bases lay in between. The variable domain in full, with the rest retrieved from reference TRBV28 and TRBJ1-4, is DVKVTQSSRYLVKRTGEKVFLECVQDMDHENMFWYRQDPGLGLRLIYFSYDVKMKEKGDIPEGYSVSREKKERFSLILESASTNQTSMYLCASRDNNEKLFFGSGTQLSVL.

The chain joins TRBV4-1 to TRBJ1-1; D might be TRBD1 (5 bases). Germline V gives CDR1 MGHRA, CDR2 YSYEKL. V lost 0 bases to trimming and J lost 4 bases, with 9 bases between them. The CDR3 is 14 amino acids. Here the CDR3 reads CASSQDLTATEAFF. The CDR3 coding sequence is TGCGCCAGCAGCCAAGATTTGACAGCCACTGAAGCTTTCTTT.

This rearrangement joins TRBV9 to TRBJ1-4; possibly TRBD1 for D (6 bases). CDR1 and CDR2 from the germline V gene are SGDLS and YYNGEE. This CDR3 contains 15 residues. Trimming cost V 3 bases and J 5 bases, with 14 bases left between them. The CDR3 coding sequence is TGTGCCAGCAGCGCAGGGGTTTTGGGAAATGAAAAACTGTTTTTT. This encodes CASSAGVLGNEKLFF.

The chain employs TRBV28 and TRBJ1-1; no reliable D call. Looked up from germline, CDR1 is MDHEN and CDR2 is SYDVKM. With 8 bases removed from V and 3 bases from J, the gap between germline ends came to 13 bases. The CDR3 has 13 amino acids. The CDR3 DNA follows: TGTGCCAGCTTACCTACGGGCTACACTGAAGCTTTCTTT. This gives the protein CASLPTGYTEAFF.

The J gene is TRBJ2-5, the V gene TRBV6-5; D gene uncertain. This CDR3 is built from 16 residues. Per germline, CDR1 MNHEY and CDR2 SVGAGI. Trimming took off 2 bases at V and 0 bases at J, with 13 bases between the two ends. This chain's CDR3 is CASSYGRHSYQETQYF. CDR3 nucleotide sequence: TGTGCCAGCAGTTACGGCAGACACTCGTACCAAGAGACCCAGTACTTC.

This chain uses TRBV6-5 with TRBJ2-5, with D perhaps being TRBD1 or TRBD2 (5 bases each). Between the trimmed V and J ends, which lost 6 bases and 4 bases, there was a span of 12 bases. Per the germline V gene, CDR1 is MNHEY and CDR2 is SVGAGI. This CDR3 region has 13 residues. CDR3: CASRPLGGETQYF. In nucleotides, the CDR3 is TGTGCCAGCAGGCCCCTTGGGGGAGAGACCCAGTACTTC.